Shown below are 30 T cell receptor beta chains from a single sample sequenced in a study of T cells in Graves' hyperthyroidism and ophthalmopathy. Amplification targeted TCR beta CDR3 regions from RNA transcripts. Primed by the HTBI set, a first-round RT-PCR was run on the TCR CDR3. TCRdb fed the multiplex PCR reads into MiXCR, producing one record per CDR3 protein. The table includes hundreds of thousands of distinct CDR3 sequences, 45% detected once. Sequences were obtained from peripheral blood or thyroid tissue (not recorded which). These receptors all come from an adult man with Graves' disease, either hyperthyroidism or ophthalmopathy (not recorded which).

The chain carries TRBV27 and TRBJ1-1; 9 bases align to TRBD1. CDR3 length: 11 residues. Looked up from germline, CDR1 is MNHEY and CDR2 is SMNVEV (reference sequence). The V gene end was trimmed by 8 bases and the J gene end by 10 bases; junction bases not matched to a gene: 5. The CDR3 DNA sequence: TGTGCCAGCTGGACAGGGGCAATAGCTTTCTTT. This encodes CASWTGAIAFF.

The chain recombines TRBV20-1 with TRBJ2-7, with TRBD1 matching 9 bases. Germline V lookup: CDR1 DFQATT, CDR2 SNEGSKA (reference sequence). The V segment lost 3 bases and the J segment 4 bases; nucleotides outside the gene matches: 10. CDR3 length: 15 amino acids. The CDR3 region is CSASTPGQGLYEQYF. CDR3 DNA sequence: TGCAGTGCTAGCACTCCGGGACAGGGACTTTACGAGCAGTACTTC.

The chain employs TRBV7-3 and TRBJ2-7; TRBD2 agrees at 11 bases. Trimming took 5 bases from V and 5 from J; bases not matched to a gene: 8. CDR1 SGHTA and CDR2 FQGTGA come from the germline V gene. The CDR3 has 15 residues. The CDR3 protein is CASSAIAGGPHEQYF. The CDR3 bases are TGTGCCAGCAGCGCTATAGCGGGAGGGCCCCACGAGCAGTACTTC.

This clonotype appeared once. One end of the junction varies from germline; a read error may be responsible. The chain has TRBV2 and TRBJ1-2; D gene unclear. CDR3 length: 15 amino acids. Germline CDR1 is SNHLY and CDR2 is FYNNEI. CDR3 sequence reads: CASGDPGNGDYGYTF. The DNA for the CDR3 is TGTGCCAGCGGTGATCCGGGGAACGGCGACTATGGCTACACCTTC.

This clonotype was detected ten times or more. At one end, the junction sequence differs from germline, possibly due to a read error. J is TRBJ2-7 and V is TRBV5-1; TRBD1 aligns across 9 bases. Germline CDR1 and CDR2: SGHRS and YFSETQ. The CDR3 consists of 14 residues. The CDR3 sequence: CASSLGTGTYEQYF. In DNA form, the CDR3 reads TGTGCCAGCAGCTTGGGGACAGGGACCTACGAGCAGTACTTC. Using reference TRBV5-1 and TRBJ2-7 for the parts outside the CDR3, the full variable domain is KAGVTQTPRYLIKTRGQQVTLSCSPISGHRSVSWYQQTPGQGLQFLFEYFSETQRNKGNFPGRFSGRQFSNSRSEMNVSTLELGDSALYLCASSLGTGTYEQYFGPGTRLTVT.

This clonotype was counted once. A read error may be the cause here, since a much bigger clone is one base away. The J gene is TRBJ2-7, the V gene TRBV29-1; the match to TRBD2 covers 9 bases. Germline assignment: CDR1 SQVTM and CDR2 ANQGSEA. The CDR3 length is 17 residues. V lost 1 base and J lost 5; bases outside the gene matches: 15. The CDR3 DNA is TGCAGCGTTGAAGGATGGCCAGCGGGAGGAAGTGTGGACGAGCAGTACTTC. Translation: CSVEGWPAGGSVDEQYF.

This clonotype was counted at least ten times. The chain couples TRBV7-9 to TRBJ2-7, with 7 bases aligning to TRBD1. Germline V gene sequence: CDR1 SEHNR, CDR2 FQNEAQ (reference sequence). This CDR3 has 14 amino acids. With V trimmed by 2 bases and J by 5 bases, 6 bases remained unmatched. CDR3 loop: CASSLSLGQHEQYF. CDR3 nucleotides: TGTGCCAGCAGCTTATCACTGGGACAGCACGAGCAGTACTTC.

The chain recombines TRBV7-2 with TRBJ1-4; weak D call: TRBD1 (5 bases). The V end lost 6 bases, the J end lost 4 bases, and 12 bases lay between the germline ends. Germline CDR1 reads SGHTA; CDR2 reads FQGNSA. This CDR3 region has 14 residues. The CDR3 nucleotides read TGTGCCAGCAGTTCGGGGGGGTTTAATGAAAAACTGTTTTTT. Amino acids: CASSSGGFNEKLFF.

The chain's CDR3 is CASSDNRQGYSPLHF. CDR3 DNA sequence: TGTGCCAGCAGTGATAACCGACAGGGTTATTCACCCCTCCACTTT. The J gene is TRBJ1-6, the V gene TRBV25-1; 7 nucleotides agree with TRBD1. V shed 3 bases, J shed 8 bases, and the junction held 7 bases outside the gene matches. CDR1 MGHDK and CDR2 SYGVNS come from the germline V gene. The CDR3 is 15 residues long.

This clonotype showed up many times. This rearrangement joins TRBV24-1 to TRBJ1-1; unclear D gene. The germline CDR1 and CDR2 sequences are KGHDR and SFDVKD. The CDR3 length is 12 residues. Between the trimmed V and J ends, which lost 1 base and 11 bases, there was a span of 10 bases. The CDR3 DNA reads as TGTGCCACCAGTGATTTAAACAGTATGGCTTTCTTT. Its protein product is CATSDLNSMAFF.

The V call is TRBV7-9, the J call TRBJ1-5; D not resolved. The CDR3 covers 17 residues. The V gene lost 5 bases and the J gene lost 0 bases, with 17 bases spanning the gap. Germline V CDR1 and CDR2: SEHNR, FQNEAQ (reference sequence). Here the CDR3 reads CASSQDEDGDSNQPQHF. The CDR3, as DNA: TGTGCCAGCAGCCAAGATGAGGACGGGGATAGCAATCAGCCCCAGCATTTT. The entire variable domain, with the rest obtained from reference TRBV7-9 and TRBJ1-5, is as follows: DTGVSQNPRHKITKRGQNVTFRCDPISEHNRLYWYRQTLGQGPEFLTYFQNEAQLEKSRLLSDRFSAERPKGSFSTLEIQRTEQGDSAMYLCASSQDEDGDSNQPQHFGDGTRLSIL.

Regarding this clonotype: With a much larger clone just one base away, this may be a read error. V gene TRBV10-3 combines with J gene TRBJ1-1; D remains ambiguous. The germline V gene has CDR1 ENHRY and CDR2 SYGVKD. The CDR3 is made up of 13 amino acids. Trimming stripped 6 bases from V and 1 base from J, with 9 bases between. This CDR3 is CAIRIDQNTEAFF. As DNA, the CDR3 is TGTGCCATCAGGATAGACCAGAACACTGAAGCTTTCTTT.

J is TRBJ2-5 and V is TRBV7-2; D is unclear. Germline CDR1 is SGHTA and CDR2 is FQGNSA. CDR3 length equals 16 residues. Trimming left V 5 bases short and J 2 bases short, with 18 bases between. As DNA, the CDR3 is TGTGCCAGCAGCGCCCCAGGAATACAGAGACAAGAGACCCAGTACTTC. This gives the protein CASSAPGIQRQETQYF.

The gene calls are TRBV25-1 and TRBJ1-1; D gene unclear. This CDR3 is built from 13 residues. Germline V gene data show CDR1 as MGHDK and CDR2 as SYGVNS. V lost 5 bases, J lost 8 bases, and 15 bases lay in between. The CDR3: CASSFSIGQEAFF. For the CDR3, the DNA is TGTGCCAGCAGTTTTTCTATAGGGCAGGAAGCTTTCTTT.

The rearrangement links TRBV10-3 to TRBJ1-4, with a tentative D call TRBD1 (5 bases). This CDR3 comprises 14 residues. Trimming removed 5 bases from V and 0 bases from J, with 7 bases in between. CDR1 is ENHRY and CDR2 is SYGVKD in the germline V gene. CDR3 residues: CAISRGATNEKLFF. Here the CDR3 DNA reads TGTGCCATCAGTCGGGGGGCAACTAATGAAAAACTGTTTTTT.

The V and J genes are TRBV20-1 and TRBJ1-3, with D unclear. Deletions cut 0 bases from V and 8 bases from J, with 8 bases between. The CDR3 spans 12 residues. Germline CDR1 reads DFQATT; CDR2 reads SNEGSKA (reference sequence). The CDR3 DNA reads TGCAGTGCTAGAGATGGCAGAGACACCATATATTTT. Its translation is CSARDGRDTIYF.

V gene TRBV2 combines with J gene TRBJ2-2, with 7 bases matching TRBD1. Losses at the gene ends were 11 bases for V and 0 bases for J; bases not matched to a gene: 21. The germline gives CDR1 SNHLY, CDR2 FYNNEI. The CDR3 length is 19 residues. In DNA, the CDR3 is TGTGCCCAAGGGGGCTCCCTTGCCAGGGGCGAGTCGAACACCGGGGAGCTGTTTTTT. It yields the protein CAQGGSLARGESNTGELFF.

This clonotype has more than one count but fewer than ten. This chain links TRBV5-5 with TRBJ2-5; 9 positions agree with TRBD1. The CDR3 loop spans 15 amino acids. V lost 5 bases and J lost 4; bases outside the gene matches: 9. The germline CDR1 and CDR2 sequences are SGHKS and YYEKEE (reference sequence). This chain's CDR3 is CASRTSDRGPETQYF. CDR3 nucleotides: TGTGCCAGCAGAACTTCGGACAGGGGACCAGAGACCCAGTACTTC. The full variable domain, its missing parts supplied by reference TRBV5-5 and TRBJ2-5, is DAGVTQSPTHLIKTRGQQVTLRCSPISGHKSVSWYQQVLGQGPQFIFQYYEKEERGRGNFPDRFSARQFPNYSSELNVNALLLGDSALYLCASRTSDRGPETQYFGPGTRLLVL.

The V gene is TRBV7-9, the J gene TRBJ2-7; either TRBD1 or TRBD2 may fit D (6 bases each). The CDR3 totals 15 residues. V was trimmed by 5 bases and J by 5 bases, leaving 19 bases between them. In germline, CDR1 is SEHNR, CDR2 FQNEAQ (reference sequence). CDR3 sequence (DNA): TGTGCCAGCAGCCCCCGGGGGCAGGGTTCCCACGAGCAGTACTTC. Its translation: CASSPRGQGSHEQYF.

This chain connects TRBV19 to TRBJ1-3, with a weak D call TRBD1 (6 bases). Germline V gives CDR1 LNHDA, CDR2 SQIVND (reference sequence). The CDR3 totals 16 residues. V lost 2 bases, J lost 4 bases, and 15 bases lay in between. The DNA of the CDR3 is TGTGCCAGTAGTATATTGCCGGGGGCGCACGGAAACACCATATATTTT. Translated: CASSILPGAHGNTIYF.

The chain uses TRBV7-9 and TRBJ1-2, with TRBD1 as a possible D gene (5 bases). This CDR3 contains 15 residues. Germline-derived CDR1 and CDR2 are SEHNR and FQNEAQ (reference sequence). V was cut by 1 base and J by 4 bases, with 13 bases left in between. The CDR3 loop reads CASSLEAAGLYGYTF. CDR3 nucleotide sequence: TGTGCCAGCAGCTTAGAGGCGGCAGGGCTCTATGGCTACACCTTC.

The chain uses TRBV7-2 and TRBJ1-6; D perhaps matches TRBD1 (6 bases). Germline V lookup: CDR1 SGHTA, CDR2 FQGNSA. V lost 3 bases and J lost 7, with 16 bases in between. The CDR3 runs 16 residues. The CDR3 coding sequence is TGTGCCAGCAGCTTGGGGGCCGGAGGGACAAATTCACCCCTCCACTTT. This translates into CASSLGAGGTNSPLHF.

The chain joins TRBV10-3 to TRBJ1-2; D unclear. CDR1 and CDR2 from the germline V gene are ENHRY and SYGVKD. The CDR3 loop spans 11 amino acids. V was shortened by 3 bases and J by 8 bases, with 7 bases between the two germline ends. As DNA, the CDR3 is TGTGCCATCAGTGACGCTCCGGGCTACACCTTC. This gives the protein CAISDAPGYTF.

The J gene is TRBJ2-2, the V gene TRBV29-1; unclear D gene. Deletions cut 0 bases from V and 0 bases from J, with 5 bases between. The germline CDR1 and CDR2 sequences are SQVTM and ANQGSEA. The CDR3 extends over 14 amino acids. In DNA form, the CDR3 reads TGCAGCGTTGAAGACAACTCGAACACCGGGGAGCTGTTTTTT. This gives the protein CSVEDNSNTGELFF.

This clonotype has a handful of counts. This chain uses TRBV29-1 with TRBJ1-5; tentative D call: TRBD1 (6 bases). Trimming took 4 bases from V and 1 from J, leaving 11 bases between them. The CDR3 contains 14 residues. Germline V gene sequence: CDR1 SQVTM, CDR2 ANQGSEA. The CDR3: CSVAEGGSNQPQHF. In nucleotides, the CDR3 is TGCAGCGTTGCTGAGGGGGGGAGCAATCAGCCCCAGCATTTT.

This clonotype was observed a single time. This chain connects TRBV20-1 to TRBJ2-7, with D possibly being TRBD2 (6 bases). The CDR3 has 14 amino acids. The germline gives CDR1 DFQATT, CDR2 SNEGSKA (reference sequence). With 0 bases removed from V and 4 bases from J, the gap between germline ends came to 13 bases. CDR3 sequence reads: CSARDRKGTYEQYF. The CDR3 bases are TGCAGTGCTAGAGATCGGAAGGGGACTTACGAGCAGTACTTC.

As regards this clonotype: Mismatch with germline at one junction end may stem from a read error. The gene calls are TRBV12-5 and TRBJ2-7; 11 bases map to TRBD2. This CDR3 is built from 13 residues. CDR1 LGHNT and CDR2 FRNRAP come from the germline V gene. The CDR3 region is CAGGRGTSGEQYF. In nucleotides, the CDR3 is TGTGCTGGTGGTCGAGGGACTAGCGGCGAGCAGTACTTC. The variable domain in full, completed from reference TRBV12-5 and TRBJ2-7, reads DARVTQTPRHKVTEMGQEVTMRCQPILGHNTVFWYRQTMMQGLELLAYFRNRAPLDDSGMPKDRFSAEMPDATLATLKIQPSEPRDSAVYFCAGGRGTSGEQYFGPGTRLTVT.

This clonotype was detected many times. This sequence joins TRBV7-2 and TRBJ2-7, with no clear D. Germline CDR1 and CDR2: SGHTA and FQGNSA. V lost 1 base to trimming and J lost 1 base, with 8 bases between them. The CDR3 loop spans 14 amino acids. This CDR3 is CASSLVSGSYEQYF. DNA for the CDR3: TGTGCCAGCAGCTTAGTATCAGGATCCTACGAGCAGTACTTC.

The chain combines TRBV29-1 with TRBJ1-5; no definite D call. Germline loops: CDR1 SQVTM, CDR2 ANQGSEA. CDR3 length: 14 amino acids. Trimming cost V 3 bases and J 2 bases, with 11 bases left between them. The CDR3 bases are TGCAGCGTTGAGGGGAAGGGTGGCAATCAGCCCCAGCATTTT. Its translation is CSVEGKGGNQPQHF.

A note on this clonotype: A much bigger clone sits one base away, suggesting this may be a read error. This chain uses TRBV10-3 with TRBJ1-2; D is uncertain. Germline-derived CDR1 and CDR2 are ENHRY and SYGVKD. The CDR3 contains 14 residues. The CDR3 DNA sequence: TGTGCCATCAGTGATTCGATAGGGAGGTATGACTACACCTTC. Encoded protein: CAISDSIGRYDYTF.